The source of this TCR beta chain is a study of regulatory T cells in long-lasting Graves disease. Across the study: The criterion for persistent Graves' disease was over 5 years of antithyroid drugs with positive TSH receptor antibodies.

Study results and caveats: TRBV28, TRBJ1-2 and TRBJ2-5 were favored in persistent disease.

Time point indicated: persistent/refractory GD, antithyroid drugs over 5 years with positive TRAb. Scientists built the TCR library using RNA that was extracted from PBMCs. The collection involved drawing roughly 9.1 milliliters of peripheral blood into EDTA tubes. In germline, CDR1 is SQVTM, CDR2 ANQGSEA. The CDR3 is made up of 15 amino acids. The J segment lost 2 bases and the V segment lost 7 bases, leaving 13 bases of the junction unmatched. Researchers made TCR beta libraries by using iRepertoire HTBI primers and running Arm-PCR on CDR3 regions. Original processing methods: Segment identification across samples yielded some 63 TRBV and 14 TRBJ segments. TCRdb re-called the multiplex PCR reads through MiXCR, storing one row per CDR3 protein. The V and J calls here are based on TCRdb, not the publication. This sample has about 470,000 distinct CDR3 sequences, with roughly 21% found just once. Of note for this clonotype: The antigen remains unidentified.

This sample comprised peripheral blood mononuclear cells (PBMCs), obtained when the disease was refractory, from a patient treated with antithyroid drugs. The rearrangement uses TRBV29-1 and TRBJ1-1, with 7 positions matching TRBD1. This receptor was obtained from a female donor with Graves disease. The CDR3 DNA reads TGCAGCGCCGGACAGGTCGAGGGGAAAAACACTGAAGCTTTCTTT. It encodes CSAGQVEGKNTEAFF.